The rows below give T cell receptor beta chains drawn from one sample of a study of blood T cell repertoires in COVID-19. Sequencing was performed with immunoSEQ multiplex PCR; in TCRdb, only in-frame clones are kept and a portion is missing. Here the sample spans approximately 270,000 clones, nearly 90% being singletons. Specimen: PBMCs or T cells enriched from blood (not recorded which). These receptors all stem from a woman aged 55-70 years who had recovered from COVID-19. Both conserved end residues are part of each CDR3. The D gene is left open where the match is weak. For some rows the clone size is stated as once, few or many, or as a class when expanded; others skip it.

v_gene	abundance	j_gene	d_gene	CDR3nt	CDR3aa
TRBV28	once	TRBJ1-4	NA	TGTGCCAGCAGTTTGGGGGGGGCAAGGGTAGAAAAACTGTTTTTT	CASSLGGARVEKLFF
TRBV28	NA	TRBJ2-7	NA	TGTGCCAGCAGTCAGGGTAGAAACGAGCAGTACTTC	CASSQGRNEQYF
TRBV3-1/TRBV3-2	NA	TRBJ1-2	NA	TGTGCCAGCAGCCATGGGAGGGAGTCAGGCTATGGCTACACCTTC	CASSHGRESGYGYTF
TRBV11-2	few	TRBJ1-4	TRBD1	TGTGCCAGCAGGCCGGGACAGAGTAATGAAAAACTGTTTTTT	CASRPGQSNEKLFF
TRBV6-5	NA	TRBJ2-7	TRBD2	TGTGCCAGCGTCCTAGCGGGAGGCTCCGAGCAGTACTTC	CASVLAGGSEQYF
TRBV4-1	NA	TRBJ1-4	NA	TGCGCCAGCAGCCATCGCAAAGCGGGCACAACTAATGAAAAACTGTTTTTT	CASSHRKAGTTNEKLFF
TRBV29-1	NA	TRBJ1-1	TRBD1	TGCAGCGGGAGGGGACAGCCGAACACTGAAGCTTTCTTT	CSGRGQPNTEAFF
TRBV27	NA	TRBJ2-5	NA	TGTGCCAGCAGTCTCCTCGGGGGTAGAAAGACCCAGTACTTC	CASSLLGGRKTQYF
TRBV6-4	NA	TRBJ2-1	TRBD2	TGTGCCAGCAGTTTAAGACTAGCGGGCTCCTACAATGAGCAGTTCTTC	CASSLRLAGSYNEQFF
TRBV12-3/TRBV12-4	NA	TRBJ2-7	NA	TGTGCCAGCGGCAGCCTCAGGGAGCAGTACTTC	CASGSLREQYF
TRBV10-1	NA	TRBJ2-5	NA	TGCGCCAGCAGTTCCGACAGGCAAGAGACCCAGTACTTC	CASSSDRQETQYF
TRBV6-5	NA	TRBJ2-2	NA	TGTGCCAGTACCCGGACTCTCGACGGGGAGCTGTTTTTT	CASTRTLDGELFF
TRBV5-4	few	TRBJ1-2	TRBD1	TGTGCCAGCAGCAAACCGGACAGGGCTGAAGGCTACACCTTC	CASSKPDRAEGYTF
TRBV18	NA	TRBJ1-6	TRBD1	TGTGCCAGCTCACGGGACAGCAATTCACCCCTCCACTTT	CASSRDSNSPLHF
TRBV28	NA	TRBJ2-3	NA	TGTGCCAGCACGGGTGGCACAGATACGCAGTATTTT	CASTGGTDTQYF
TRBV11-3	NA	TRBJ2-4	NA	TGTGCCAGCAGCGGAGGGGCAGGGAACATTCAGTACTTC	CASSGGAGNIQYF
TRBV18	NA	TRBJ1-2	TRBD1	TGTGCCAGCTCACCCCTAAGTATCCAGACAGGGCCAAACTATGGCTACACCTTC	CASSPLSIQTGPNYGYTF
TRBV30	few	TRBJ2-1	TRBD2	TGTGCCTGGAGGTTGACTAGCGGTTACAATGAGCAGTTCTTC	CAWRLTSGYNEQFF
TRBV7-6	NA	TRBJ2-3	TRBD2	TGTGCCAGCAGCTTTAGCGGGAGGAGAACAGATACGCAGTATTTT	CASSFSGRRTDTQYF
TRBV10-2	NA	TRBJ2-2	TRBD2	TGCGCCAGCTGTTATAGCGGGATGGCCACCGGGGAGCTGTTTTTT	CASCYSGMATGELFF
TRBV28	NA	TRBJ2-1	NA	TGTGCCAGCAGATACCAGGATAGCTCCTACAATGAGCAGTTCTTC	CASRYQDSSYNEQFF
TRBV28	NA	TRBJ2-3	NA	TGTGCCAGCAGTCTGCCGACTAGCAGGGGAGATACGCAGTATTTT	CASSLPTSRGDTQYF
TRBV2	NA	TRBJ1-1	TRBD1	TGTGCCAGCAGTGGGACAGGGGGCACTGAAGCTTTCTTT	CASSGTGGTEAFF
TRBV24-1	NA	TRBJ1-5	NA	TGTGCCACCAGTGGGGGGGGCTATCAGCCCCAGCATTTT	CATSGGGYQPQHF
TRBV2	few	TRBJ2-1	NA	TGTGCCAGCAGTGGACCCTGGCAGGGTATTGAGCAGTTCTTC	CASSGPWQGIEQFF
TRBV30	NA	TRBJ2-1	TRBD1	TGTGCCTGGAGCACAGGGACAGGGATTTACAATGAGCAGTTCTTC	CAWSTGTGIYNEQFF
TRBV9	once	TRBJ1-6	TRBD1	TGTGCCAGCAGCCAGGGACAGCCAAATTCACCCCTCCACTTT	CASSQGQPNSPLHF
TRBV19	NA	TRBJ2-3	TRBD1	TGTGCCAGTTCCGGGACAGGGGTCCCAGATACGCAGTATTTT	CASSGTGVPDTQYF